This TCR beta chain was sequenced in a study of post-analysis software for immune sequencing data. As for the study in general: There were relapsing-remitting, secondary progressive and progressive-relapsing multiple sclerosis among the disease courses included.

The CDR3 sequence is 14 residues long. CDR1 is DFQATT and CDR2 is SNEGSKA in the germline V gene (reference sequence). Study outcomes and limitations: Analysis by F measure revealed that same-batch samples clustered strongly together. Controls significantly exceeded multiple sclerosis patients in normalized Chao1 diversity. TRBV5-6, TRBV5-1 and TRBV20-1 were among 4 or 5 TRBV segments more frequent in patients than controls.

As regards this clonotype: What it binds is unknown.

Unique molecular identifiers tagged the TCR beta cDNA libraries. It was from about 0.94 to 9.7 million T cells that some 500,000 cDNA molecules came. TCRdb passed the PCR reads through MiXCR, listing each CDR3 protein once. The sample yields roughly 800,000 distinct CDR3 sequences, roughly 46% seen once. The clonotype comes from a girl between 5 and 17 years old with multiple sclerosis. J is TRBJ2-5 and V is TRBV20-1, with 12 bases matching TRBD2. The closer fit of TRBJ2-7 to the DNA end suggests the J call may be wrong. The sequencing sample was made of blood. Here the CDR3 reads CSVPGLAGTYEQYF. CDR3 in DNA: TGCAGTGTACCGGGACTAGCGGGCACCTACGAGCAGTACTTC.